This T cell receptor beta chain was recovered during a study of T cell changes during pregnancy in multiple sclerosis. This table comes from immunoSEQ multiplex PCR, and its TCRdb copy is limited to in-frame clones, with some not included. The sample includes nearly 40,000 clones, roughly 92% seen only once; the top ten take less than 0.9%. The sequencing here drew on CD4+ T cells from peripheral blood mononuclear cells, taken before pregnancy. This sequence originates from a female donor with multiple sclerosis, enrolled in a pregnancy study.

CDR3 loop: CASSPSLAGGQETQYF. The CDR3 region has the DNA TGTGCCAGCTCACCCTCCTTAGCGGGAGGGCAAGAGACCCAGTACTTC. V usage is TRBV18 and J usage is TRBJ2-5; 11 bases agree with TRBD2. Germline V CDR1 and CDR2: KGHSH, LQKENI. The CDR3 is 16 residues long. J was trimmed by 2 bases and V by 3 bases; bases with no gene match: 5.